Listed below are T cell receptor beta chains from one sample, sequenced in a study of T cell repertoires in cytomegalovirus infection. One entry per CDR3 protein results from TCRdb running MiXCR on the reads. This table holds roughly 180,000 distinct CDR3 sequences, 28% found once. The specimen was PBMCs. The receptors originated from a human donor in good health (CMV status not recorded). Some clones in this sample may be carry-over from other donors' samples. Both conserved end residues are part of each CDR3. Fields, in order: clone size, D gene, V gene, J gene, CDR3 DNA, CDR3 protein. A D gene is named only where the DNA matches it firmly. Clone size is not always given. Where it is, it says once, few, many or a class for expanded clones.

clone size: NA; D gene: NA; V gene: TRBV6-2/TRBV6-3; J gene: TRBJ1-1; CDR3 DNA: TGTGCCAGCACCAAGAGGACCTACTTCACTGAAGCTTTCTTT; CDR3 protein: CASTKRTYFTEAFF
clone size: NA; D gene: TRBD1; V gene: TRBV7-9; J gene: TRBJ1-5; CDR3 DNA: TGTGCCAGCAGCACCGGACAGGGGGAGTATCAGCCCCAGCATTTT; CDR3 protein: CASSTGQGEYQPQHF
clone size: NA; D gene: NA; V gene: TRBV10-3; J gene: TRBJ1-1; CDR3 DNA: TGTGCCATCAGTGAACCAGGGCGAAGGTCTGAAGCTTTCTTT; CDR3 protein: CAISEPGRRSEAFF
clone size: NA; D gene: NA; V gene: TRBV7-8; J gene: TRBJ1-5; CDR3 DNA: TGTGCCAGCAGCTTAGCTGGGGCAGGGAGTCAGCCCCAGCATTTT; CDR3 protein: CASSLAGAGSQPQHF
clone size: few; D gene: TRBD2; V gene: TRBV20-1; J gene: TRBJ2-2; CDR3 DNA: TGCAGTGCTAGAGCGGCTAGCGGGGGGCAGGGCACCGGGGAGCTGTTTTTT; CDR3 protein: CSARAASGGQGTGELFF
clone size: few; D gene: NA; V gene: TRBV12-3/TRBV12-4; J gene: TRBJ1-2; CDR3 DNA: TGTGCCAGCAGTTTCCAGGGTCAGCCTAACTATGGCTACACCTTC; CDR3 protein: CASSFQGQPNYGYTF
clone size: NA; D gene: NA; V gene: TRBV29-1; J gene: TRBJ1-5; CDR3 DNA: TGCAGCGTTGCAGGGGACTATAGCAATCAGCCCCAGCATTTT; CDR3 protein: CSVAGDYSNQPQHF
clone size: NA; D gene: TRBD1; V gene: TRBV7-3; J gene: TRBJ2-5; CDR3 DNA: TGTGCCAGCAGCCTCCTATTGGGACAGGGGGAGACCCAGTACTTC; CDR3 protein: CASSLLLGQGETQYF
clone size: NA; D gene: NA; V gene: TRBV6-6; J gene: TRBJ2-7; CDR3 DNA: TGTGCCAGCAGTCCCTCCGGGGTGACCTACGAGCAGTACTTC; CDR3 protein: CASSPSGVTYEQYF
clone size: NA; D gene: TRBD1; V gene: TRBV12-5; J gene: TRBJ1-2; CDR3 DNA: TGTGCTAGTGGTCCCTGGACAGGGGAGAACTATGGCTACACCTTC; CDR3 protein: CASGPWTGENYGYTF
clone size: few; D gene: NA; V gene: TRBV11-2; J gene: TRBJ2-3; CDR3 DNA: TGTGCCAGCAGCTTGGGGGGGCCTACAGATACGCAGTATTTT; CDR3 protein: CASSLGGPTDTQYF
clone size: few; D gene: TRBD1; V gene: TRBV4-2; J gene: TRBJ1-1; CDR3 DNA: TGTGCCAGCAGCCAGGGTCAGGGGGGTAGGACTGAAGCTTTCTTT; CDR3 protein: CASSQGQGGRTEAFF
clone size: few; D gene: NA; V gene: TRBV5-1; J gene: TRBJ1-6; CDR3 DNA: TGCGCCAGCAGCTTTAACGCACAGGTCCGGAGCTCCTATAATTCACCCCTCCACTTT; CDR3 protein: CASSFNAQVRSSYNSPLHF
clone size: NA; D gene: NA; V gene: TRBV7-2; J gene: TRBJ1-1; CDR3 DNA: TGTGCCAGCAGCTTAGGGGGGCCAGCCGCTGAAGCTTTCTTT; CDR3 protein: CASSLGGPAAEAFF
clone size: NA; D gene: NA; V gene: TRBV7-9; J gene: TRBJ1-1; CDR3 DNA: TGTGCCAGCAGCTCCTCCGTTATGAACACTGAAGCTTTCTTT; CDR3 protein: CASSSSVMNTEAFF
clone size: few; D gene: TRBD2; V gene: TRBV7-2; J gene: TRBJ2-6; CDR3 DNA: TGTGCCAGCAGCCCGGGCCCTCTAGCGGGGTCTGGGGCCAACGTCCTGACTTTC; CDR3 protein: CASSPGPLAGSGANVLTF
clone size: few; D gene: NA; V gene: TRBV10-3; J gene: TRBJ2-7; CDR3 DNA: TGTGCCATCAGTCTTGGGACCTCTGTGGGGCGCTCCTACGAGCAGTACTTC; CDR3 protein: CAISLGTSVGRSYEQYF
clone size: NA; D gene: NA; V gene: TRBV2; J gene: TRBJ2-3; CDR3 DNA: TGTGCCAGCGTCCTGGACGGGGGCACAGATACGCAGTATTTT; CDR3 protein: CASVLDGGTDTQYF
clone size: NA; D gene: NA; V gene: TRBV12-3/TRBV12-4; J gene: TRBJ1-2; CDR3 DNA: TGTGCCAGCAGATTGGAGGGGGCTAACTATGGCTACACCTTC; CDR3 protein: CASRLEGANYGYTF
clone size: NA; D gene: NA; V gene: TRBV19; J gene: TRBJ1-1; CDR3 DNA: TGTGCCAGTAGTAAAGCTTCCAGATTTGAAGCTTTCTTT; CDR3 protein: CASSKASRFEAFF
clone size: NA; D gene: NA; V gene: TRBV12-3/TRBV12-4; J gene: TRBJ1-5; CDR3 DNA: TGTGCCAGCAGCCCGTACGGGGGCAATAGGCAGCCCCAGCATTTT; CDR3 protein: CASSPYGGNRQPQHF
clone size: few; D gene: NA; V gene: TRBV7-3; J gene: TRBJ2-7; CDR3 DNA: TGTGCCAGCAGTTTTGGGACCAACTACGAGCAGTACTTC; CDR3 protein: CASSFGTNYEQYF
clone size: NA; D gene: TRBD1; V gene: TRBV25-1; J gene: TRBJ1-2; CDR3 DNA: TGTGCCAGCAGTGAATTTGGACAGGGAGGAATGGATGGCTACACCTTC; CDR3 protein: CASSEFGQGGMDGYTF
clone size: NA; D gene: NA; V gene: TRBV20-1; J gene: TRBJ1-3; CDR3 DNA: TGCAGCGCTCAGGGACAACCAGTTGGAAACACCATATATTTT; CDR3 protein: CSAQGQPVGNTIYF
clone size: NA; D gene: TRBD1; V gene: TRBV14; J gene: TRBJ2-7; CDR3 DNA: TGTGCCAGCAGCCAAATCCAGGGGGACGAGCAGTACTTC; CDR3 protein: CASSQIQGDEQYF
clone size: few; D gene: NA; V gene: TRBV20-1; J gene: TRBJ1-4; CDR3 DNA: TGCAGTGCGGAGGACGCCCATGGTGGTTTTTTCGAAAAACTGTTTTTT; CDR3 protein: CSAEDAHGGFFEKLFF
clone size: NA; D gene: NA; V gene: TRBV5-6; J gene: TRBJ2-5; CDR3 DNA: TGTGCCAGCAGCTTGGCCAACGTACAGGGAGGAGAGACCCAGTACTTC; CDR3 protein: CASSLANVQGGETQYF
clone size: NA; D gene: TRBD1; V gene: TRBV12-5; J gene: TRBJ1-6; CDR3 DNA: TGTGCTAGTGGCCTGGGAATGAGCAGGGGGCTTAATTCACCCCTCCTCTTT; CDR3 protein: CASGLGMSRGLNSPLLF
clone size: NA; D gene: TRBD1; V gene: TRBV11-2; J gene: TRBJ1-6; CDR3 DNA: TGTGCCAGCAGCTTAAGACAGGGGGCAACAGGAGACAATTCACCCCTCCACTTT; CDR3 protein: CASSLRQGATGDNSPLHF
clone size: NA; D gene: NA; V gene: TRBV6-5; J gene: TRBJ1-2; CDR3 DNA: TGTGCCAGCGCCGGACTCTATGGCTACACCTTC; CDR3 protein: CASAGLYGYTF
clone size: NA; D gene: TRBD1; V gene: TRBV6-1; J gene: TRBJ1-1; CDR3 DNA: TGTGCCAGCAGTGACGGGACAGGGAACACTGAAGCTTTCTTT; CDR3 protein: CASSDGTGNTEAFF
clone size: NA; D gene: NA; V gene: TRBV19; J gene: TRBJ2-2; CDR3 DNA: TGTGCCAGTAGGGATTTGGGTGGCACCGGGGAGCTGTTTTTT; CDR3 protein: CASRDLGGTGELFF
clone size: NA; D gene: TRBD1; V gene: TRBV6-5; J gene: TRBJ2-7; CDR3 DNA: TGTGCCAGCAGTCAGACAGGGTGGGAGCAGTACTTC; CDR3 protein: CASSQTGWEQYF
clone size: NA; D gene: NA; V gene: TRBV6-2/TRBV6-3; J gene: TRBJ2-1; CDR3 DNA: TGTGCCAGCACCGGGTGGGGGGCCGGCGAGCAGTTCTTC; CDR3 protein: CASTGWGAGEQFF
clone size: NA; D gene: NA; V gene: TRBV4-1; J gene: TRBJ2-6; CDR3 DNA: TGCGCCAGCAGCCTCCGGGAGAGGGGTGGGGTAGGGGCCAACGTCCTGACTTTC; CDR3 protein: CASSLRERGGVGANVLTF
clone size: NA; D gene: NA; V gene: TRBV27; J gene: TRBJ2-3; CDR3 DNA: TGTGCCACGGGCGGGGATACGCAGTATTTT; CDR3 protein: CATGGDTQYF
clone size: few; D gene: NA; V gene: TRBV6-2/TRBV6-3; J gene: TRBJ2-5; CDR3 DNA: TGTGCCAGCACCCTTGAGCTACAAGAGACCCAGTACTTC; CDR3 protein: CASTLELQETQYF
clone size: NA; D gene: NA; V gene: TRBV5-1; J gene: TRBJ1-5; CDR3 DNA: TGCGCCAGCAGCTTGGGAGGGGAGGACCAGCCCCAGCATTTT; CDR3 protein: CASSLGGEDQPQHF
clone size: NA; D gene: TRBD1; V gene: TRBV24-1; J gene: TRBJ2-7; CDR3 DNA: TGTGCCACCAGTGATCCGGGGACAGGGGGATACGAGCAGTACTTC; CDR3 protein: CATSDPGTGGYEQYF
clone size: few; D gene: NA; V gene: TRBV11-2; J gene: TRBJ2-2; CDR3 DNA: TGTGCCAGCAGCTTAGGGGGCATAACCGGGGAGCTGTTTTTT; CDR3 protein: CASSLGGITGELFF
clone size: few; D gene: TRBD2; V gene: TRBV12-3/TRBV12-4; J gene: TRBJ2-5; CDR3 DNA: TGTGCCAGCAGTCTTGGACTAGAAGAGACCCAGTACTTC; CDR3 protein: CASSLGLEETQYF
clone size: NA; D gene: NA; V gene: TRBV12-3/TRBV12-4; J gene: TRBJ1-1; CDR3 DNA: TGTGCCAGCAGTATAGGGGCGCGGACTCATGCTTTCTTT; CDR3 protein: CASSIGARTHAFF
clone size: many; D gene: TRBD1; V gene: TRBV7-8; J gene: TRBJ1-2; CDR3 DNA: TGTGCCAGCAGCTCCGGGACAGGGGGCGCGAACTATGGCTACACCTTC; CDR3 protein: CASSSGTGGANYGYTF
clone size: NA; D gene: NA; V gene: TRBV7-8; J gene: TRBJ1-2; CDR3 DNA: TGTGCCAGCAGTTACAGTCTGGACTATGGCTACACCTTC; CDR3 protein: CASSYSLDYGYTF
clone size: NA; D gene: TRBD1; V gene: TRBV7-8; J gene: TRBJ1-6; CDR3 DNA: TGTGCCAGCAGCTTAGGAGGGACAGGGGCCCTTAATTCACCCCTCCACTTT; CDR3 protein: CASSLGGTGALNSPLHF
clone size: few; D gene: NA; V gene: TRBV18; J gene: TRBJ2-1; CDR3 DNA: TGTGCCAGCTCACCCGGGTCTTTTTCCTACAATGAGCAGTTCTTC; CDR3 protein: CASSPGSFSYNEQFF
clone size: NA; D gene: TRBD1; V gene: TRBV2; J gene: TRBJ1-4; CDR3 DNA: TGTGCCAGCACTGAGGAATCGGGACAGGATGAGTTTGGTGAAAAACTGTTTTTT; CDR3 protein: CASTEESGQDEFGEKLFF
clone size: many; D gene: TRBD2; V gene: TRBV11-2; J gene: TRBJ2-7; CDR3 DNA: TGTGCCAGCAGCTTAGACTCCATAGCGGGGGGTTACTACGAGCAGTACTTC; CDR3 protein: CASSLDSIAGGYYEQYF
clone size: NA; D gene: NA; V gene: TRBV20-1; J gene: TRBJ2-5; CDR3 DNA: TGCAGTGCTAGTTTCGGGGGAGAGACCCAGTACTTC; CDR3 protein: CSASFGGETQYF
clone size: NA; D gene: TRBD2; V gene: TRBV7-8; J gene: TRBJ2-2; CDR3 DNA: TGTGCCAGCACCGGGGGGTCGGGCGGGGAGCTGTTTTTT; CDR3 protein: CASTGGSGGELFF
clone size: NA; D gene: NA; V gene: TRBV3-1; J gene: TRBJ1-2; CDR3 DNA: TGTGCCAGCAGCCACCGGGACTCCACTGGCTACACCTTC; CDR3 protein: CASSHRDSTGYTF
clone size: few; D gene: NA; V gene: TRBV19; J gene: TRBJ1-2; CDR3 DNA: TGTGCCAGTAGTCCCCCCGGAACCCAAGAAGTATACACCTTC; CDR3 protein: CASSPPGTQEVYTF
clone size: many; D gene: TRBD2; V gene: TRBV7-2; J gene: TRBJ2-5; CDR3 DNA: TGTGCCAGCAGCTTAAGTAGCGGGGAAGAGACCCAGTACTTC; CDR3 protein: CASSLSSGEETQYF